This TCR beta chain was recorded in a study of vaccination and CD4 T cells after COVID-19. Study in general: Post-COVID samples had a sampling time that fell a median approximately 97 days after diagnosis (range 35 to 161).

CD4+ T cells that had been cultured provided DNA sequenced with the Oncomine TCR Beta short-read assay. TCRdb re-analysed the PCR reads in MiXCR, keeping a single row per CDR3 protein. The repertoire holds more than 7,500 distinct CDR3 sequences, about 50% seen once, with 20% to 30% in the top ten. The treatment was: approximately nine-day PBMC culture with coronavirus spike peptide pools or control peptides (ViraFEST assay). Those CD4+ T cells from the unexposed donor predate the COVID-19 pandemic (2011-2018). Probing of unexposed-donor CD4+ T cells with SARS-CoV-2 S/N and four cold-coronavirus spikes was done, cells permitting. The V end was cut by 7 bases, the J end by 0 bases, with 7 bases between. Per germline, CDR1 SNHLY and CDR2 FYNNEI. This CDR3 is built from 13 residues. Details on this clonotype: The antigen is not known.

The clonotype comes from a human donor in good health. Material: CD4+ T cells from blood, cultured in vitro. V and J are TRBV2 and TRBJ1-5, with unresolved D. CDR3 amino acids: CASTQDSNQPQHF. DNA for the CDR3: TGTGCCAGCACCCAGGATAGCAATCAGCCCCAGCATTTT.